Listed here are 30 T cell receptor beta chains from one sample, sequenced in a study of neurological immune-mediated disorders. TCRdb independently ran MiXCR on the 5' RACE reads; one entry per CDR3 protein. This sample yields some 60,000 distinct CDR3 sequences, of which over 2% are seen a single time; approximately 3% belongs to the top ten. Material: PBMCs. The receptors shown here come from a man aged 50-59 years with multiple sclerosis.

This clonotype was recorded at least ten times. The chain recombines TRBV3-1 with TRBJ2-3; the match to TRBD1 covers 8 bases. Germline trimming cut 1 base from V and 4 bases from J; bases unmatched to any gene: 4. Germline CDR1 reads LGHDT; CDR2 reads YNNKEL (reference sequence). The CDR3 spans 15 residues. CDR3 bases: TGTGCCAGCAGCCAAGTGCCAGGGGGCCCAGATACGCAGTATTTT. Its protein product is CASSQVPGGPDTQYF.

The sample holds many counts of this clonotype. The chain employs TRBV6-5 and TRBJ1-2; 7 nucleotides line up with TRBD1. Germline V gives CDR1 MNHEY, CDR2 SVGAGI. V shed 5 bases, J shed 8 bases, and the junction held 5 bases outside the gene matches. CDR3 length equals 12 residues. CDR3 loop: CASSPGGPGYTF. The CDR3 DNA sequence: TGTGCCAGCAGTCCAGGGGGACCAGGCTACACCTTC.

This clonotype was seen ten or more times. The V and J genes are TRBV10-3 and TRBJ2-1; D may be TRBD1 or TRBD2 (5 bases each). CDR1 is ENHRY and CDR2 is SYGVKD in the germline V gene. Trimming took 7 bases from V and 8 from J, leaving 18 bases between them. The CDR3 extends over 14 amino acids. CDR3 amino acids: CAINQLGLGDEQFF. The CDR3 coding sequence is TGTGCCATCAACCAGCTGGGGCTCGGGGATGAGCAGTTCTTC.

This clonotype was observed many times. The chain has TRBV6-5 and TRBJ2-7, with D possibly TRBD1 on 5 matching bases. CDR3 length: 13 residues. Germline CDR1 is MNHEY and CDR2 is SVGAGI. Trimming cost V 6 bases and J 4 bases, with 13 bases left between them. CDR3: CASSSAQGYEQYF. CDR3 DNA sequence: TGTGCCAGCAGCTCCGCCCAGGGATACGAGCAGTACTTC.

There are many counts of this clonotype. This sequence joins TRBV6-2 or TRBV6-3 and TRBJ2-1, with 9 bases that match TRBD2. The germline V gene encodes CDR1 MNHEY and CDR2 SVGEGT. This CDR3 spans 15 amino acids. The J segment lost 5 bases and the V segment lost 5 bases, leaving 7 bases of the junction unmatched. CDR3 amino acids: CASSIQRGAHNEQFF. As DNA, the CDR3 is TGTGCCAGCAGTATCCAGCGGGGGGCTCACAATGAGCAGTTCTTC.

This clonotype was found many times. The J gene is TRBJ1-2, the V gene TRBV7-3, with D possibly TRBD1 on 5 matching bases. CDR1 and CDR2 from the germline V gene are SGHTA and FQGTGA. This CDR3 region has 15 residues. V dropped 5 bases and J dropped 1 base, with 14 bases sitting between them. The chain's CDR3 is CASSRGVGDNYGYTF. CDR3 coding DNA: TGTGCCAGCAGCCGAGGGGTGGGGGATAACTATGGCTACACCTTC. Supplemented by reference TRBV7-3 and TRBJ1-2, the full variable domain reads GAGVSQTPSNKVTEKGKYVELRCDPISGHTALYWYRQSLGQGPEFLIYFQGTGAADDSGLPNDRFFAVRPEGSVSTLKIQRTERGDSAVYLCASSRGVGDNYGYTFGSGTRLTVV.

This clonotype was seen more than once but under ten times. CDR3 region: CASTSSSYEQYF. The CDR3 DNA sequence: TGTGCCAGCACGTCTTCGTCCTACGAGCAGTACTTC. This rearrangement joins TRBV6-2 or TRBV6-3 to TRBJ2-7, with D unclear. Trimming cost V 7 bases and J 1 base, with 8 bases left between them. The germline V gene has CDR1 MNHEY and CDR2 SVGEGT. The CDR3 runs 12 residues.

This clonotype was counted many times. The chain has TRBV12-3 or TRBV12-4 and TRBJ1-1, with D tentatively TRBD1 (6 bases). This CDR3 contains 15 residues. V lost 6 bases, J lost 1 base, and 15 bases lay in between. The CDR3 protein is CASRGAPRPNTEAFF. In DNA form, the CDR3 reads TGTGCCAGCAGGGGGGCACCCCGGCCGAACACTGAAGCTTTCTTT.

This clonotype was seen repeatedly, ten times or more. The chain is built from TRBV6-1 and TRBJ1-5; D is unclear. Trimming removed 2 bases at V and 5 bases at J, with 10 bases between. There are 14 residues in the CDR3. Germline V gene lookup returns CDR1 MNHNS and CDR2 SASEGT. The CDR3 sequence: CASSEHTAYQPQHF. DNA for the CDR3: TGTGCCAGCAGTGAACATACAGCTTATCAGCCCCAGCATTTT.

This clonotype was counted a few times. Mismatch with germline at one junction end may stem from a read error. CDR3 region: CASSLVGGAGNKTQNF. In nucleotides, the CDR3 is TGTGCCAGCAGTTTAGTAGGGGGGGCTGGCAATAAGACCCAGAATTTT. The J gene is TRBJ1-5, the V gene TRBV12-3 or TRBV12-4; a weak D match, TRBD1 (6 bases). The CDR3 covers 16 residues.

In its sample, this clonotype was seen many times. The chain carries TRBV6-5 and TRBJ1-1; D may be TRBD1 (5 bases). CDR3 length: 14 residues. The V gene lost 4 bases and the J gene lost 4 bases, with 13 bases spanning the gap. From germline, CDR1 is MNHEY and CDR2 SVGAGI. CDR3 amino acids: CASSFEGYGTEAFF. The CDR3 DNA reads as TGTGCCAGCAGTTTCGAGGGGTATGGCACTGAAGCTTTCTTT.

Ten or more counts support this clonotype. The chain combines TRBV5-1 with TRBJ1-1; D is unresolved. The CDR3 is 13 amino acids. CDR1 is SGHRS, CDR2 YFSETQ, per germline. V was pared by 1 base and J by 0 bases, with 4 bases between. The CDR3 loop reads CASSLTVNTEAFF. DNA of the CDR3: TGCGCCAGCAGCTTGACAGTGAACACTGAAGCTTTCTTT.

This clonotype was seen ten or more times. This chain joins TRBV20-1 and TRBJ2-7, with D uncertain. Germline assignment: CDR1 DFQATT and CDR2 SNEGSKA (reference sequence). V was shortened by 7 bases and J by 2 bases, with 15 bases between the two germline ends. The CDR3 is made up of 13 amino acids. The CDR3 DNA is TGCAGTGTCAAGGTCCCTGGGGCCTACGAGCAGTACTTC. This codes for CSVKVPGAYEQYF.

This clonotype was found many times. The chain joins TRBV12-3 or TRBV12-4 to TRBJ2-5; D may match TRBD1 or TRBD2 (6 bases each). V was cut by 3 bases and J by 7 bases, with 15 bases left in between. The CDR3 length is 14 residues. The CDR3 region is CASSFRGLAGTQYF. CDR3 nucleotides: TGTGCCAGCAGTTTCAGGGGACTCGCCGGGACCCAGTACTTC.

This clonotype was counted many times. The J gene is TRBJ1-4, the V gene TRBV5-1; D is perhaps TRBD1 (5 bases). The CDR3 loop spans 15 amino acids. In germline, CDR1 is SGHRS, CDR2 YFSETQ. The V end lost 0 bases, the J end lost 7 bases, and 13 bases lay between the germline ends. CDR3 sequence (DNA): TGCGCCAGCAGCTTGGATGGGCAGGGAGGTGAAAAACTGTTTTTT. It yields the protein CASSLDGQGGEKLFF.

About this clonotype: One end of the junction varies from germline; a read error may be responsible. The rearrangement uses TRBV28 and TRBJ1-6, with TRBD1 matching over 7 bases. CDR3 length equals 13 residues. Germline V CDR1 and CDR2: MDHEN, SYDVKM. The CDR3 spells CATKGQHNSTLNF. DNA of the CDR3: TGTGCCACCAAGGGACAGCATAATTCAACCCTCAACTTT. Full variable domain (outside the CDR3, taken from reference TRBV28 and TRBJ1-6): DVKVTQSSRYLVKRTGEKVFLECVQDMDHENMFWYRQDPGLGLRLIYFSYDVKMKEKGDIPEGYSVSREKKERFSLILESASTNQTSMYLCATKGQHNSTLNFGNGTRLTVT.

This clonotype was observed at least ten times. The chain couples TRBV2 to TRBJ1-5; TRBD1 agrees at 7 bases. The CDR3 sequence is 13 residues long. CDR1 and CDR2 from the germline V gene are SNHLY and FYNNEI. V dropped 7 bases and J dropped 5; count of bases not matched to a gene: 5. CDR3 region: CASTGDSYQPQHF. The CDR3 DNA follows: TGTGCCAGCACTGGGGACAGTTATCAGCCCCAGCATTTT. The full variable domain, completed using reference TRBV2 and TRBJ1-5, is EPEVTQTPSHQVTQMGQEVILRCVPISNHLYFYWYRQILGQKVEFLVSFYNNEISEKSEIFDDQFSVERPDGSNFTLKIRSTKLEDSAMYFCASTGDSYQPQHFGDGTRLSIL.

This clonotype showed up many times. V and J are TRBV5-1 and TRBJ1-2, with D hard to call. The CDR3 contains 13 residues. Germline V lookup: CDR1 SGHRS, CDR2 YFSETQ. V dropped 4 bases and J dropped 6 bases, with 13 bases sitting between them. CDR3 DNA: TGCGCCAGCAGCCGGAACTTACGGGATGGCTACACCTTC. Its protein is CASSRNLRDGYTF.

This clonotype occurred many times. The chain couples TRBV15 to TRBJ1-5, with 10 bases matching TRBD1. The V segment lost 0 bases and the J segment 1 base; nucleotides outside the gene matches: 12. In germline, CDR1 is LNHNV, CDR2 YYDKDF (reference sequence). The CDR3 runs to 20 residues. CDR3 nucleotides: TGTGCCACCAGCAGAGATCTCCGGGGACAGGGGAAGGGAAGCAATCAGCCCCAGCATTTT. Amino acids: CATSRDLRGQGKGSNQPQHF.

This clonotype was recorded many times. The DNA is omitted, as the CDR3 cannot be located on it reliably, and the CDR3 follows TCRdb's listing. The V and J genes are TRBV21-1 and TRBJ2-2; the table names TRBD1, a call not compared with the DNA. TRBV21-1 is a pseudogene locus. The CDR3 is 19 residues long, ends included. This CDR3 reads CASSKVGTGATANTGELFF.

This clonotype was counted ten times or more. The chain joins TRBV4-3 to TRBJ2-2, with 10 nucleotides matching TRBD2. The CDR3 has 16 amino acids. The junction had 8 bases not matched to a gene; V was cut back by 4 bases and J by 6 bases. From germline, CDR1 is LGHNA and CDR2 YSLEER. CDR3 nucleotides: TGCGCCAGCAGCCCGCGCCTAGCGGGGGATCCCGGGGAGCTGTTTTTT. It specifies CASSPRLAGDPGELFF.

This clonotype appeared many times. The rearrangement uses TRBV6-5 and TRBJ2-1; no firm D call. The CDR3 runs to 15 residues. V was trimmed by 1 base and J by 0 bases, leaving 7 bases between them. CDR1 is MNHEY and CDR2 is SVGAGI in the germline V gene. This CDR3 is CASSYFTTSYNEQFF. CDR3 in DNA: TGTGCCAGCAGTTACTTCACCACCTCCTACAATGAGCAGTTCTTC.

There are many counts of this clonotype. The rearrangement links TRBV11-2 to TRBJ2-1; 12 bases match TRBD2. The CDR3 sequence is 15 residues long. Germline CDR1 is SGHAT and CDR2 is FQNNGV. The V segment lost 5 bases and the J segment 10 bases; nucleotides outside the gene matches: 9. The CDR3 here is CASSPPSGGAGEQFF. The DNA for the CDR3 is TGTGCCAGCAGCCCTCCTAGCGGGGGGGCCGGGGAGCAGTTCTTC.

There are many counts of this clonotype. This rearrangement joins TRBV7-8 to TRBJ2-5; 11 nucleotides agree with TRBD1. The V segment lost 5 bases and the J segment 7 bases; nucleotides outside the gene matches: 9. Germline-derived CDR1 and CDR2 are SGHVS and FQNEAQ. This CDR3 contains 15 residues. The CDR3 DNA is TGTGCCAGCAGCCGCGAACCGGGACAGGGGGTGACCCAGTACTTC. Protein sequence: CASSREPGQGVTQYF.

In its sample, this clonotype was seen many times. The chain employs TRBV29-1 and TRBJ2-1, with 7 bases fitting TRBD2. This CDR3 region has 15 residues. V lost 0 bases and J lost 4; bases outside the gene matches: 6. CDR1 and CDR2 (germline): SQVTM, ANQGSEA. CDR3 loop: CSVEDLLGGYNEQFF. The DNA for the CDR3 is TGCAGCGTTGAAGATCTTCTGGGGGGGTACAATGAGCAGTTCTTC.

This clonotype was counted ten times or more. V gene TRBV10-3 combines with J gene TRBJ2-3; 10 bases align to TRBD1. Germline CDR1 ENHRY, CDR2 SYGVKD. There are 17 residues in the CDR3. V shed 6 bases, J shed 5 bases, and the junction held 14 bases outside the gene matches. CDR3 region: CAISRSQGQGLVDTQYF. The CDR3 DNA sequence: TGTGCCATCAGCCGGTCCCAGGGACAGGGGTTGGTAGATACGCAGTATTTT.

At least ten counts were recorded for this clonotype. The J gene is TRBJ1-1, the V gene TRBV10-3, with 7 bases lining up with TRBD1. The trim removed 0 bases at V and 0 bases at J, leaving 4 bases unmatched. The CDR3 runs 16 residues. Germline CDR1 reads ENHRY; CDR2 reads SYGVKD. The CDR3 DNA sequence: TGTGCCATCAGTGAGTCGAAAGGGGGCCTGAACACTGAAGCTTTCTTT. It codes for CAISESKGGLNTEAFF.

At least ten counts were recorded for this clonotype. The chain joins TRBV5-5 to TRBJ1-2; 10 positions match TRBD1. Trimming took 5 bases from V and 7 from J; bases not matched to a gene: 8. The length of the CDR3 is 14 residues. The germline gives CDR1 SGHKS, CDR2 YYEKEE (reference sequence). CDR3 sequence reads: CASRPGTGVGGYTF. CDR3 in DNA: TGTGCCAGCAGGCCTGGGACAGGGGTTGGTGGCTACACCTTC.

This clonotype was observed many times. The rearrangement links TRBV25-1 to TRBJ2-1; D may be TRBD1 (5 bases). Trimming removed 4 bases at V and 8 bases at J, with 15 bases between. The CDR3 runs 14 residues. Germline V gene data show CDR1 as MGHDK and CDR2 as SYGVNS. The CDR3 sequence: CASSGLQGRDEQFF. The CDR3 nucleotides read TGTGCCAGCAGTGGTCTGCAGGGTAGGGATGAGCAGTTCTTC.

In this sample, this clonotype turned up a few times. At one boundary the junction diverges from the germline segment, which might be a read error. This chain links TRBV5-1 with TRBJ2-3, with D unresolved. Germline V gene lookup returns CDR1 SGHRS and CDR2 YFSETQ. This CDR3 has 13 residues. CDR3 protein: CASRLVSTDTQYF. The CDR3 DNA is TGCGCCAGCAGATTGGTGAGCACAGATACGCAGTATTTT.